This T cell receptor beta chain was sequenced in a study of ipilimumab plus nivolumab after autologous stem cell transplantation. Study-level background: A median of about 8 nivolumab and 5 ipilimumab doses were given. The myeloma group: high-risk transplant-naive, or relapse within 3 years after first autologous transplant.

Trimming left V 2 bases short and J 3 bases short, with 15 bases between. This CDR3 contains 16 residues. Germline CDR1 reads MRHNA; CDR2 reads SNTAGT. Profiling relied on immunoSEQ multiplex PCR, and the TCRdb table lists in-frame clones only, not all of them. The data show 43,000 or so clones, more than 70% seen once. This chain joins TRBV6-4 and TRBJ2-3; D is perhaps TRBD2 (6 bases). The receptor was derived from a male donor with multiple myeloma. The sample in question was PBMCs, obtained in a trial of ipilimumab plus nivolumab as post-transplant consolidation. Here the CDR3 DNA reads TGTGCCAGCAGTGACAATGGACTAACCAAGACAGATACGCAGTATTTT. Its translation: CASSDNGLTKTDTQYF.